The 17 T cell receptor beta chains below all came from one sample that was sequenced in a study of cytomegalovirus exposure and HLA in healthy donors. In the PCR, 60 Vbeta and 13 Jbeta primers were used. The repertoire was sequenced with immunoSEQ multiplex PCR; TCRdb's copy has only in-frame clones and lacks some. The data hold about 91,000 clones, with around 60% observed a single time. Material for sequencing was PBMCs. These receptors all come from a human donor in good health.

This clone was counted only a few times. V and J are TRBV19 and TRBJ1-5; TRBD1 is a possible D gene (6 bases). CDR3 length: 15 amino acids. Trimming stripped 3 bases from V and 5 bases from J, with 14 bases between. The germline gives CDR1 LNHDA, CDR2 SQIVND (reference sequence). Written as DNA, the CDR3 is TGTGCCAGTAGTATCTGGGACAACAGGGATCAGCCCCAGCATTTT. This codes for CASSIWDNRDQPQHF.

The chain recombines TRBV5-1 with TRBJ2-5, with 8 bases fitting TRBD1. The DNA end is a closer match to TRBJ2-7, so the J assignment may be wrong. The CDR3 sequence is 17 residues long. Germline V gene data show CDR1 as SGHRS and CDR2 as YFSETQ. CDR3 amino acids: CASSLRVLGTGSYEQYF. CDR3 sequence (DNA): TGCGCCAGCAGCTTGAGGGTTCTTGGGACAGGCTCATACGAGCAGTACTTC.

This clone has more than one count but fewer than ten. J is TRBJ2-5 and V is TRBV10-3, with D tentatively TRBD2 (7 bases). The ends were cut back, 0 bases at V and 3 bases at J, with 8 bases in the middle. Germline lookup yields CDR1 ENHRY and CDR2 SYGVKD. The CDR3 extends over 14 amino acids. CDR3 sequence reads: CAISESGGEETQYF. Here the CDR3 DNA reads TGTGCCATCAGTGAGTCAGGGGGGGAAGAGACCCAGTACTTC.

The rearrangement uses TRBV9 and TRBJ2-7; weak D call: TRBD1 (6 bases). Germline CDR1 and CDR2: SGDLS and YYNGEE. Deletions cut 0 bases from V and 3 bases from J, with 13 bases between. The CDR3 is 15 amino acids. CDR3 sequence (DNA): TGTGCCAGCAGCGTAGAAGCTGCAGGGGACTACGAGCAGTACTTC. This translates into CASSVEAAGDYEQYF.

This clone was recorded a few times. This chain uses TRBV5-4 with TRBJ2-5, with 13 bases aligning to TRBD2. Losses at the gene ends were 5 bases for V and 2 bases for J; bases not matched to a gene: 12. Germline loops: CDR1 SGHNT, CDR2 YYREEE (reference sequence). The CDR3 length is 18 residues. The CDR3 coding sequence is TGTGCCAGCAGTTACCCTTCCGGGACTAGCGGGATGCAAGAGACCCAGTACTTC. Protein sequence: CASSYPSGTSGMQETQYF.

The chain recombines TRBV10-2 with TRBJ2-3; D gene ambiguous. The CDR3 extends over 12 amino acids. Looked up from germline, CDR1 is WSHSY and CDR2 is SAAADI. V was pared by 6 bases and J by 4 bases, with 8 bases between. CDR3: CASSIRADTQYF. DNA of the CDR3: TGCGCCAGCAGCATTCGGGCAGATACGCAGTATTTT.

The chain combines TRBV4-2 with TRBJ2-2; D gene unclear. This CDR3 spans 13 amino acids. Germline V gene sequence: CDR1 LGHNA, CDR2 YNFKEQ. V lost 0 bases and J lost 11, with 10 bases in between. Here the CDR3 DNA reads TGTGCCAGCAGCCAAGACCCCCCTGGCGAGCTGTTTTTT. It codes for CASSQDPPGELFF.

This clone was counted between two and nine times. Additional DNA sequences in this sample encode the identical CDR3. This chain uses TRBV5-1 with TRBJ2-1; D not resolved. Trimming stripped 7 bases from V and 6 bases from J, with 17 bases between. Germline V gene data show CDR1 as SGHRS and CDR2 as YFSETQ. The CDR3 consists of 14 residues. This CDR3 is CASSGDGPSNEQFF. As DNA, the CDR3 is TGCGCCAGCTCTGGCGACGGTCCTAGCAATGAGCAGTTCTTC.

The genes are TRBV5-4 and TRBJ1-2, with TRBD1 identical over 8 bases. The germline V gene encodes CDR1 SGHNT and CDR2 YYREEE (reference sequence). Losses at the gene ends were 3 bases for V and 4 bases for J; bases not matched to a gene: 17. The CDR3 is made up of 18 amino acids. The DNA of the CDR3 is TGTGCCAGCAGCTCTAACCTCCTCACAGGGGGGTTTTCCTATGGCTACACCTTC. It translates to CASSSNLLTGGFSYGYTF.

J is TRBJ1-1 and V is TRBV4-3; weak D call: TRBD1 (6 bases). Trimming removed 3 bases from V and 1 base from J, with 12 bases in between. From germline, CDR1 is LGHNA and CDR2 YSLEER. The CDR3 loop spans 15 amino acids. In DNA, the CDR3 is TGCGCCAGCAGCCACTACAGGGACGCGAACACTGAAGCTTTCTTT. Protein sequence: CASSHYRDANTEAFF.

This clone was counted between two and nine times. The chain joins TRBV5-4 to TRBJ1-2; 9 bases are a match to TRBD1. This CDR3 spans 14 amino acids. The germline gives CDR1 SGHNT, CDR2 YYREEE (reference sequence). V lost 3 bases and J lost 8; bases outside the gene matches: 8. The CDR3 nucleotides read TGTGCCAGCAGCTCTCCGGGACAGGGAGGCGGCTACACCTTC. Protein sequence: CASSSPGQGGGYTF.

As concerns this clone: Distinct nucleotide sequences in the sample also encode this CDR3. This chain joins TRBV5-1 and TRBJ2-1, with D possibly being TRBD2 (5 bases). The CDR3 consists of 14 residues. V shed 0 bases and J shed 4 bases, with 8 bases lying between them. Germline loops: CDR1 SGHRS, CDR2 YFSETQ. The CDR3 sequence: CASSLGTGYNEQFF. The CDR3, as DNA: TGCGCCAGCAGCTTGGGTACGGGGTACAATGAGCAGTTCTTC.

The chain combines TRBV11-3 with TRBJ2-5; 7 bases line up with TRBD2. The junction had 6 bases not matched to a gene; V was cut back by 1 base and J by 4 bases. The CDR3 extends over 15 amino acids. Per germline, CDR1 SGHNT and CDR2 YENEEA. CDR3 nucleotide sequence: TGTGCCAGCAGCTTAGGGGGGGGGTCAACAGAGACCCAGTACTTC. Encoded protein: CASSLGGGSTETQYF.

The V and J genes are TRBV9 and TRBJ2-3; 8 bases line up with TRBD1. From germline, CDR1 is SGDLS and CDR2 YYNGEE. Unmatched junction bases numbered 3, after V lost 0 bases and J lost 9 bases. CDR3 length: 13 residues. The CDR3 sequence is CASSVGQGNTQYF. The CDR3 region has the DNA TGTGCCAGCAGCGTAGGACAGGGGAACACGCAGTATTTT.

The J gene is TRBJ2-7, the V gene TRBV18; D is uncertain. CDR3 length: 15 amino acids. Trimming took 3 bases from V and 0 from J, leaving 12 bases between them. CDR1 KGHSH and CDR2 LQKENI come from the germline V gene. The chain's CDR3 is CASSPLPVISYEQYF. In DNA, the CDR3 is TGTGCCAGCTCACCCTTGCCGGTTATCTCCTACGAGCAGTACTTC. Filled out from reference TRBV18 and TRBJ2-7, the complete variable domain reads NAGVMQNPRHLVRRRGQEARLRCSPMKGHSHVYWYRQLPEEGLKFMVYLQKENIIDESGMPKERFSAEFPKEGPSILRIQQVVRGDSAAYFCASSPLPVISYEQYFGPGTRLTVT.

The sample holds one count of this clone. This chain connects TRBV5-6 to TRBJ1-1; D is undetermined. The V end was cut by 0 bases, the J end by 5 bases, with 5 bases between. Germline-derived CDR1 and CDR2 are SGHDT and YYEEEE. The CDR3 is 12 residues long. CDR3 DNA: TGTGCCAGCAGCTTGGTCGGGACTGAAGCTTTCTTT. Translation: CASSLVGTEAFF.

V usage is TRBV18 and J usage is TRBJ2-2; 7 bases agree with TRBD1. The CDR3 is made up of 16 amino acids. Germline V lookup: CDR1 KGHSH, CDR2 LQKENI. V shed 3 bases, J shed 3 bases, and the junction held 7 bases outside the gene matches. The CDR3 DNA reads as TGTGCCAGCTCACCTCGACAGGGCGCTGACACCGGGGAGCTGTTTTTT. Translation: CASSPRQGADTGELFF.